Below, 9 T cell receptor beta chains from the same sample are listed, as sequenced in a study of shared T cell receptors in the human thymus. TCRdb keeps only in-frame clones here, not all; method: immunoSEQ multiplex PCR. The profile shows a few hundred thousand clones, approximately 95% of them singletons. The source material was thymocytes. The receptors come from a human donor.

This clone came up once. The chain recombines TRBV23-1 with TRBJ1-2; 7 bases agree with TRBD1. TRBV23-1 is filed as an ORF, its function uncertain. The CDR3 covers 13 residues. V lost 3 bases to trimming and J lost 5 bases; unmatched junction nucleotides: 3. In nucleotides, the CDR3 is TGCGCCAGCAGTCACGAGGGGGCATATGGCTACACCTTC. It is translated as CASSHEGAYGYTF.

V is TRBV9 and J is TRBJ2-1; D not certain. Trimming pared 0 bases from V and 6 bases from J, leaving 16 bases between. This CDR3 contains 16 residues. The germline V gene encodes CDR1 SGDLS and CDR2 YYNGEE. The CDR3 nucleotides read TGTGCCAGCAGCGTAGCTCAGGCGATTCACATCAATGAGCAGTTCTTC. Protein sequence: CASSVAQAIHINEQFF. Drawing the rest from reference TRBV9 and TRBJ2-1, the complete variable domain is DSGVTQTPKHLITATGQRVTLRCSPRSGDLSVYWYQQSLDQGLQFLIQYYNGEERAKGNILERFSAQQFPDLHSELNLSSLELGDSALYFCASSVAQAIHINEQFFGPGTRLTVL.

This sequence joins TRBV29-1 and TRBJ1-4, with D uncertain. Germline V gives CDR1 SQVTM, CDR2 ANQGSEA. The CDR3 loop spans 14 amino acids. The V end lost 1 base, the J end lost 3 bases, and 9 bases lay between the germline ends. In nucleotides, the CDR3 is TGCAGCGTTGAAGTCCCCGGGTCTAATGAAAAACTGTTTTTT. As protein: CSVEVPGSNEKLFF.

The V call is TRBV9, the J call TRBJ1-2; 9 bases line up with TRBD1. CDR3 length equals 16 residues. V gave up 0 bases and J gave up 4 bases; unmatched junction bases: 7. CDR1 and CDR2 (germline): SGDLS, YYNGEE. CDR3 sequence: CASSVAGTGSLYGYTF. The CDR3 DNA is TGTGCCAGCAGCGTAGCCGGGACAGGGAGTCTCTATGGCTACACCTTC.

The chain carries TRBV4-3 and TRBJ1-5; 7 bases are a match to TRBD1. There are 15 residues in the CDR3. V lost 2 bases, J lost 6 bases, and 7 bases stayed unmatched. The germline V gene has CDR1 LGHNA and CDR2 YSLEER. The CDR3 region is CASSQKLGGGQPQHF. In nucleotides, the CDR3 is TGCGCCAGCAGCCAAAAATTAGGGGGCGGTCAGCCCCAGCATTTT.

This chain joins TRBV7-2 and TRBJ2-1, with 14 bases fitting TRBD2. The CDR3 sequence is 16 residues long. Germline CDR1 is SGHTA and CDR2 is FQGNSA. V shed 3 bases, J shed 6 bases, and the junction held 4 bases outside the gene matches. The CDR3, as DNA: TGTGCCAGCAGCTTGGCCGGGACTAGCGGGAGCAATGAGCAGTTCTTC. This translates into CASSLAGTSGSNEQFF. The complete variable domain, with remaining parts taken from reference TRBV7-2 and TRBJ2-1, reads GAGVSQSPSNKVTEKGKDVELRCDPISGHTALYWYRQSLGQGLEFLIYFQGNSAPDKSGLPSDRFSAERTGGSVSTLTIQRTQQEDSAVYLCASSLAGTSGSNEQFFGPGTRLTVL.

This chain uses TRBV30 with TRBJ2-7; D possibly matches TRBD1 or TRBD2 (5 bases each). CDR1 is GTSNPN, CDR2 SVGIG, per germline (reference sequence). The V end was cut by 2 bases, the J end by 6 bases, with 20 bases between. CDR3 length equals 15 residues. This CDR3 reads CAWSYIAREAVEQYF. CDR3 DNA: TGTGCCTGGAGTTATATAGCCAGGGAAGCGGTCGAGCAGTACTTC. The full variable domain, rest sourced from reference TRBV30 and TRBJ2-7, is SQTIHQWPATLVQPVGSPLSLECTVEGTSNPNLYWYRQAAGRGLQLLFYSVGIGQISSEVPQNLSASRPQDRQFILSSKKLLLSDSGFYLCAWSYIAREAVEQYFGPGTRLTVT.

The V gene is TRBV12-2, the J gene TRBJ2-4; the table's D call, TRBD1, has no DNA check behind it. TRBV12-2 is marked as a pseudogene. This CDR3 contains 14 residues. CDR3 DNA sequence: TGTGCAAGTCGCTTAGGTGACAGGGGATTTTTGAAGTACTTC. Translated, it gives CASRLGDRGFLKYF.

This chain joins TRBV15 and TRBJ2-1; 12 bases fit TRBD2. Germline V gene data show CDR1 as LNHNV and CDR2 as YYDKDF (reference sequence). This CDR3 is 18 amino acids long. Germline trimming cut 0 bases from V and 10 bases from J; bases unmatched to any gene: 13. CDR3 region: CATSRDRETSGSLEEQFF. The CDR3 coding sequence is TGTGCCACCAGCAGAGATCGTGAGACTAGCGGGAGTCTTGAAGAGCAGTTCTTC. The full variable domain, its missing parts supplied by reference TRBV15 and TRBJ2-1, is DAMVIQNPRYQVTQFGKPVTLSCSQTLNHNVMYWYQQKSSQAPKLLFHYYDKDFNNEADTPDNFQSRRPNTSFCFLDIRSPGLGDTAMYLCATSRDRETSGSLEEQFFGPGTRLTVL.